This T cell receptor beta chain was sequenced in a study of T cells and Merkel cell carcinoma outcomes. The CDR3 sequence is 16 residues long. With V trimmed by 6 bases and J by 5 bases, 14 bases remained unmatched. CDR1 and CDR2 (germline): MDHEN, SYDVKM. Comment on this clone: Its antigen is still unknown.

Study results and caveats: Merkel cell carcinoma outcomes were reportedly predicted by repertoire and T-cell density.

TCRdb keeps only in-frame clones here, not all; method: immunoSEQ multiplex PCR. The data hold about 19,000 clones, with about four fifths observed a single time. The rearrangement links TRBV28 to TRBJ2-5, with 8 bases that match TRBD1. Material: tumor tissue from Merkel cell carcinoma. The TCR was taken from a human donor with Merkel cell carcinoma. In DNA form, the CDR3 reads TGTGCCAGCAGCCACAGGGGGAGCCCTCTGAGGGAGACCCAGTACTTC. Encoded protein: CASSHRGSPLRETQYF.